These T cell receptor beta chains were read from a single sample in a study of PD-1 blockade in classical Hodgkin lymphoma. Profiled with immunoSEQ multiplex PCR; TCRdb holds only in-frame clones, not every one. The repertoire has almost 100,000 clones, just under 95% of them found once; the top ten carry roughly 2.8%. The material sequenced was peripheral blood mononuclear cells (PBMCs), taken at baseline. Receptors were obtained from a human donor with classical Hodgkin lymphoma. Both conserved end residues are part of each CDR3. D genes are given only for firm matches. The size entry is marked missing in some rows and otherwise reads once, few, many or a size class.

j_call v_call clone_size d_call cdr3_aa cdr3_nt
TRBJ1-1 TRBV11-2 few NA CASSPGSGPANTEAFF TGTGCCAGCAGCCCTGGCTCGGGTCCAGCGAACACTGAAGCTTTCTTT
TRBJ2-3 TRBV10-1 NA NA CASSEGGWREDTQYF TGCGCCAGCAGTGAGGGAGGGTGGCGGGAAGATACGCAGTATTTT
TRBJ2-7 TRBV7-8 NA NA CASSYRAAGNSYEQYF TGTGCCAGCAGCTACCGCGCCGCGGGGAACTCCTACGAGCAGTACTTC
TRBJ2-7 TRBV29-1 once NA CSVVGAYEQYF TGCAGCGTTGTTGGGGCTTACGAGCAGTACTTC
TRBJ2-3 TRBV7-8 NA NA CASSWREGTDTQYF TGTGCCAGCAGCTGGAGAGAGGGCACAGATACGCAGTATTTT
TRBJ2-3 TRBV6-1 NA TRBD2 CASTRTSGMGDTQYF TGTGCCAGCACCAGAACTAGCGGGATGGGAGATACGCAGTATTTT
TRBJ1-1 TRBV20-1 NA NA CSVIHTEAFF TGCAGTGTCATTCACACTGAAGCTTTCTTT
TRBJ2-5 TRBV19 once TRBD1 CASSITAGGARETQYF TGTGCCAGTAGTATAACGGCAGGGGGTGCTCGAGAGACCCAGTACTTC
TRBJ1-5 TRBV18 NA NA CASSPRGRDQPQHF TGTGCCAGCTCACCCAGGGGACGGGATCAGCCCCAGCATTTT
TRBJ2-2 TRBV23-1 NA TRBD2 CASSQASLTSGRPGELFF TGCGCCAGCAGTCAAGCTTCCCTGACTAGCGGGAGGCCCGGGGAGCTGTTTTTT
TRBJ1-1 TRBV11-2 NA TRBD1 CASRITGGTEAFF TGTGCCAGCAGAATAACAGGGGGCACTGAAGCTTTCTTT
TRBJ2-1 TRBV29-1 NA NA CSVPERASRGEQFF TGCAGCGTTCCCGAGCGGGCCTCACGGGGGGAGCAGTTCTTC
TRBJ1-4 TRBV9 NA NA CASSYRELNEKLFF TGTGCCAGCAGCTACCGGGAGCTAAATGAAAAACTGTTTTTT
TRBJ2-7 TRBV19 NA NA CASSIAGASYEQYF TGTGCCAGTAGTATAGCAGGAGCCTCCTACGAGCAGTACTTC
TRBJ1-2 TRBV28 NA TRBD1 CASSQQGGKLYGYTF TGTGCCAGCAGCCAACAGGGGGGAAAACTCTATGGCTACACCTTC
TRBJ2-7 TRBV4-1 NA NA CASSQVFRLSSYEQYF TGCGCCAGCAGCCAAGTGTTCCGGTTGAGCTCCTACGAGCAGTACTTC
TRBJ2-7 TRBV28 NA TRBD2 CASSSAGSSYEQYF TGTGCCAGCAGTTCAGCGGGGAGCTCCTACGAGCAGTACTTC
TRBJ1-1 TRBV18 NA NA CASSPREDTEAFF TGTGCCAGCTCACCACGAGAAGACACTGAAGCTTTCTTT
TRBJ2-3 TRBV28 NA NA CASSLAGGWRETDTQYF TGTGCCAGCAGTTTAGCCGGCGGCTGGAGGGAGACAGATACGCAGTATTTT
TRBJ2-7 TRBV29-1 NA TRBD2 CSVDGGDLYEQYF TGCAGCGTTGATGGGGGGGACCTCTACGAGCAGTACTTC
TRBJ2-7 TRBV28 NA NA CASSSGASSYEQYF TGTGCCAGCTCGTCAGGGGCATCTTCCTACGAGCAGTACTTC
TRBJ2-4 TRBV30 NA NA CAWTGPKNIQYF TGTGCCTGGACAGGCCCAAAAAACATTCAGTACTTC
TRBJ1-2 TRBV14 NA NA CASSQAAPVLDGYTF TGTGCCAGCAGCCAAGCGGCACCCGTCCTGGATGGCTACACCTTC
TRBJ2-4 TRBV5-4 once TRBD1 CASSYYGTGTRKNIQYF TGTGCCAGCAGCTACTACGGGACAGGGACAAGGAAAAACATTCAGTACTTC